This TCR beta chain was identified during a study of OX40 agonist ivuxolimab in advanced cancers. Whole-study context: Ivuxolimab, which is an agonistic anti-OX40 (CD134) antibody, was administered to the patients.

In germline, CDR1 is SGHVS, CDR2 FNYEAQ. The V gene lost 0 bases and the J gene lost 5 bases, with 28 bases spanning the gap. The CDR3 length is 20 residues. Profiled with immunoSEQ multiplex PCR; TCRdb holds only in-frame clones, not every one. The table includes roughly 61,000 clones, 85% to 90% detected once. The chain couples TRBV7-6 to TRBJ2-5, with D perhaps matching TRBD1 (6 bases). The TCR was taken from an adult with an advanced solid tumor such as melanoma, head and neck, liver or kidney cancer. Sequenced here: CD4+ or CD8+ T cells sorted from blood, sampled in a trial of the OX40 agonist ivuxolimab. The CDR3 DNA follows: TGTGCCAGCAGCTTAGCCCTCGTGTCCATAGGGGGACCAAGGGGGGAGACCCAGTACTTC. Amino acids: CASSLALVSIGGPRGETQYF.